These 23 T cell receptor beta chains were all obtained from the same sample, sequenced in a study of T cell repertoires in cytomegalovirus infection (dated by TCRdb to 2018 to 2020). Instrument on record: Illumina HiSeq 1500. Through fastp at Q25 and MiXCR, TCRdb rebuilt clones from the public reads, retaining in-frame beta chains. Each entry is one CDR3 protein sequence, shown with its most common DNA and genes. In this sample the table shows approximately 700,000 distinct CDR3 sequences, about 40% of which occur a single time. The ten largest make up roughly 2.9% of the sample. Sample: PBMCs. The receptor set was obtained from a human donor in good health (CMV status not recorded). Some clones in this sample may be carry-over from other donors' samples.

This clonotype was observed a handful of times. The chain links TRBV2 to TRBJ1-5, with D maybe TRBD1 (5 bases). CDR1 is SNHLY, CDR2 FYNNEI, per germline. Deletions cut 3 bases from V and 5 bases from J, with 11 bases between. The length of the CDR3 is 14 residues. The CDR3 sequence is CASSEGRQHQPQHF. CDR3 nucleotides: TGTGCCAGCAGTGAGGGCAGACAGCATCAGCCCCAGCATTTT.

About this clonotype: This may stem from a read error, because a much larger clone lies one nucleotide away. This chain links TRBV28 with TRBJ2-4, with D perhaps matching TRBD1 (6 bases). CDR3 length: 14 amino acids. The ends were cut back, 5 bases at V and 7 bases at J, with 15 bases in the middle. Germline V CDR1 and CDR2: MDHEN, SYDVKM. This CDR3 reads CASSPWDKGNIQYF. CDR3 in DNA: TGTGCCAGCAGTCCCTGGGACAAGGGGAACATTCAGTACTTC.

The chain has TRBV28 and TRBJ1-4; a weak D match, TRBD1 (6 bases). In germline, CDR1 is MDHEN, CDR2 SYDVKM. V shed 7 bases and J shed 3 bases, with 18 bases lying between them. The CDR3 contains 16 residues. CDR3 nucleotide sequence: TGTGCCAGCAACTCCCAGGAGGCAGGGGCTAATGAAAAACTGTTTTTT. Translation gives CASNSQEAGANEKLFF.

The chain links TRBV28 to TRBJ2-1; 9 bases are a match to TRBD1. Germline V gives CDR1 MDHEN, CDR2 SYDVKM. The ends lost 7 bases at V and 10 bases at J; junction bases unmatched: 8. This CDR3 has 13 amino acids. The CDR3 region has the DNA TGTGCCAGCAAGGTCACAGGGGGCATGGAGCAGTTCTTC. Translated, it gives CASKVTGGMEQFF.

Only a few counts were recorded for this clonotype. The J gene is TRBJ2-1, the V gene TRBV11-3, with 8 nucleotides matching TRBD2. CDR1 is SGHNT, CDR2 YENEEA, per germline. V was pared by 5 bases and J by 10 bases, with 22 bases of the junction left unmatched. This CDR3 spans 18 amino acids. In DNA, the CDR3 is TGTGCCAGCAGCCAAACCCGTACAAATCGGGAGGGCCGGACGGAGCAGTTCTTC. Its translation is CASSQTRTNREGRTEQFF.

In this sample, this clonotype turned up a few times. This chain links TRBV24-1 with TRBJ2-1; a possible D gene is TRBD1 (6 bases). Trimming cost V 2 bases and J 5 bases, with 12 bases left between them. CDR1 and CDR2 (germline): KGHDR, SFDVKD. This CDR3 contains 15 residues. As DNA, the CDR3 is TGTGCCACCAGTGATTGGCGGACAGAGGACAATGAGCAGTTCTTC. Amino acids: CATSDWRTEDNEQFF.

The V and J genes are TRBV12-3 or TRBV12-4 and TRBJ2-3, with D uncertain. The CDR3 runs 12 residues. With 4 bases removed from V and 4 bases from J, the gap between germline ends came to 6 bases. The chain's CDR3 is CASSSTADTQYF. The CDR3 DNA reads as TGTGCCAGCAGTTCGACCGCAGATACGCAGTATTTT.

This CDR3 reads CASSSGLRGETQYF. The CDR3 DNA sequence: TGTGCCAGCAGTTCCGGCTTGCGCGGGGAGACCCAGTACTTC. This chain uses TRBV12-3 or TRBV12-4 with TRBJ2-5, with a tentative D call TRBD2 (5 bases). The CDR3 totals 14 residues. The V end was cut by 4 bases, the J end by 5 bases, with 14 bases between.

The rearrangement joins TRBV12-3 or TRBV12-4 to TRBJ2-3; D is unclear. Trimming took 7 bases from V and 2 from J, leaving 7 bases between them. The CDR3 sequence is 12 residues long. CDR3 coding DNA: TGTGCCAGCACTCCGGACACAGATACGCAGTATTTT. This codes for CASTPDTDTQYF.

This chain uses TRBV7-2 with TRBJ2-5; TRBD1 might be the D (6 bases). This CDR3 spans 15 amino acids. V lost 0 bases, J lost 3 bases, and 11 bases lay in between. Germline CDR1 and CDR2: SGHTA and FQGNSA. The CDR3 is CASSLATGPKETQYF. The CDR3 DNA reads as TGTGCCAGCAGCTTAGCGACAGGCCCGAAAGAGACCCAGTACTTC.

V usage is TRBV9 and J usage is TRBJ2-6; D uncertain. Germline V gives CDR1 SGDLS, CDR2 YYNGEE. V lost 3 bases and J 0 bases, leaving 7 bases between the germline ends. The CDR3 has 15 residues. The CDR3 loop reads CASSGGASGANVLTF. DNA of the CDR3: TGTGCCAGCAGCGGGGGTGCCTCTGGGGCCAACGTCCTGACTTTC. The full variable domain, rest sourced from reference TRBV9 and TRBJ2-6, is DSGVTQTPKHLITATGQRVTLRCSPRSGDLSVYWYQQSLDQGLQFLIQYYNGEERAKGNILERFSAQQFPDLHSELNLSSLELGDSALYFCASSGGASGANVLTFGAGSRLTVL.

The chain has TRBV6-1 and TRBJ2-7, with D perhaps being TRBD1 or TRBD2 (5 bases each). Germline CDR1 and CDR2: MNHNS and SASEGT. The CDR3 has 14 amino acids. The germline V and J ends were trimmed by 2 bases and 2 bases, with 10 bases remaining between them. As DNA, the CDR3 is TGTGCCAGCAGTGAATCCCCGGGACCCTACGAGCAGTACTTC. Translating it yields CASSESPGPYEQYF.

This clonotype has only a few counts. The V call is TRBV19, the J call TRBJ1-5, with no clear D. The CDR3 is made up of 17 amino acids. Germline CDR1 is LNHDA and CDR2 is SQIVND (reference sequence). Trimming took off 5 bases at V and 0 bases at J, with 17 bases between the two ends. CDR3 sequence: CASSPYPNAYSNQPQHF. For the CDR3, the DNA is TGTGCCAGTAGTCCATACCCCAACGCCTATAGCAATCAGCCCCAGCATTTT.

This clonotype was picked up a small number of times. The CDR3 DNA reads TGTGCCAGCAGCTTGGGCGGGAGCGGGACCAGACCGTTCTTC. Its protein product is CASSLGGSGTRPFF. The rearrangement links TRBV5-6 to TRBJ2-1; 7 bases map to TRBD2. Per the germline V gene, CDR1 is SGHDT and CDR2 is YYEEEE. The CDR3 has 14 amino acids. With 0 bases clipped from V and 15 bases from J, the junction kept 12 bases outside the gene matches.

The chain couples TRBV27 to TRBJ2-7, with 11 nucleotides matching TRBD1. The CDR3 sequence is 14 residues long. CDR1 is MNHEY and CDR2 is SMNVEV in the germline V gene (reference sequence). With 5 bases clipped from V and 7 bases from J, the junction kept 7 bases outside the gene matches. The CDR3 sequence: CASSQGQGAGEQYF. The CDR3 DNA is TGTGCCAGCAGTCAAGGACAGGGGGCGGGTGAGCAGTACTTC.

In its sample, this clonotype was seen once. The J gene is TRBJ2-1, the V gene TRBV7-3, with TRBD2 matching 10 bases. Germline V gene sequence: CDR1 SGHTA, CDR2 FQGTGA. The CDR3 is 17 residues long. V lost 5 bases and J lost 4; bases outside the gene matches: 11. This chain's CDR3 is CASSPSPLAGLYNEQFF. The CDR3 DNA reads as TGTGCCAGCAGCCCGTCTCCACTAGCGGGGTTATACAATGAGCAGTTCTTC.

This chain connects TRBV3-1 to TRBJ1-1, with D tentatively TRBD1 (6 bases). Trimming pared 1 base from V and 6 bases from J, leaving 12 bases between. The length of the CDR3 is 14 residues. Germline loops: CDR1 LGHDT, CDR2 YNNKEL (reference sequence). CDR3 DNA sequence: TGTGCCAGCAGCCAAGTGGGGGGGCAGGCTGAAGCTTTCTTT. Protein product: CASSQVGGQAEAFF.

Written as DNA, the CDR3 is TGTGCCAGCAACGGAGAGGGGCGGAATCAGCCCCAGCATTTT. Protein sequence: CASNGEGRNQPQHF. The V gene is TRBV28, the J gene TRBJ1-5; D is perhaps TRBD1 (5 bases). This CDR3 has 14 residues. Between the trimmed V and J ends, which lost 7 bases and 4 bases, there was a span of 14 bases. Germline CDR1 is MDHEN and CDR2 is SYDVKM.

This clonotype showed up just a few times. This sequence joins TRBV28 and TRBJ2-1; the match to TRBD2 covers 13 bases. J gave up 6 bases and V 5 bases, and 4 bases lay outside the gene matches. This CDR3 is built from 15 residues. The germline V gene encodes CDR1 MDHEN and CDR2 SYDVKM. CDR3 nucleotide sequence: TGTGCCAGCAGTGAACTAGCGGGAGGGTTCAATGAGCAGTTCTTC. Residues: CASSELAGGFNEQFF.

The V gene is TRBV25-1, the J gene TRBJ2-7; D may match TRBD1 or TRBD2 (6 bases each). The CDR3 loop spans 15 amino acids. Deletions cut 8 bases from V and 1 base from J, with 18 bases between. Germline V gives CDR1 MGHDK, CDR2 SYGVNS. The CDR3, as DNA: TGTGCCAGCGGACCCCTGGAGGGGGGATCCTACGAGCAGTACTTC. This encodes CASGPLEGGSYEQYF.

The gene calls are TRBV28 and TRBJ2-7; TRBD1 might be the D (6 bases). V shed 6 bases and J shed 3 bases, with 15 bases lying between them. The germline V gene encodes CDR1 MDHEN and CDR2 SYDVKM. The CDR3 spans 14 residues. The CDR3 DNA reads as TGTGCCAGCAGCCCGGCCGGGACAAACTACGAGCAGTACTTC. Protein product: CASSPAGTNYEQYF.

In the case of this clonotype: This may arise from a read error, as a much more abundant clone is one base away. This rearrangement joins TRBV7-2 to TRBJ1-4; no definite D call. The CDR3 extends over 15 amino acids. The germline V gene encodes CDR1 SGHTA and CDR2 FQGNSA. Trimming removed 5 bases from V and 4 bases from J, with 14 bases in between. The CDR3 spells CASSRQAAINEKLFF. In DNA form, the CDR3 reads TGTGCCAGCAGCCGTCAGGCTGCAATTAATGAAAAACTGTTTTTT.

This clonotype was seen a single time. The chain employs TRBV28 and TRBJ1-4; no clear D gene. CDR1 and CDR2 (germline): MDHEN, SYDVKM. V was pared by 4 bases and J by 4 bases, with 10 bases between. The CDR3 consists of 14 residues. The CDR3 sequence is CASSSTVDNEKLFF. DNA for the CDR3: TGTGCCAGCAGTTCGACGGTGGATAATGAAAAACTGTTTTTT.